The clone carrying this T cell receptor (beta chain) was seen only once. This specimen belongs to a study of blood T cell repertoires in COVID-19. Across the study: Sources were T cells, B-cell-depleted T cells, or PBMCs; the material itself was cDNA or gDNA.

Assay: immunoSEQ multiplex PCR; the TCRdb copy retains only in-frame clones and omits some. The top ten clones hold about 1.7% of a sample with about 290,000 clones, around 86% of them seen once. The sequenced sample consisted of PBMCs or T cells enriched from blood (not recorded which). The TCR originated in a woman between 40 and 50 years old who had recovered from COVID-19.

The CDR3 sequence is CASSSRLAGINEQFF. The CDR3 DNA follows: TGTGCCAGCAGCTCGAGACTAGCGGGGATCAATGAGCAGTTCTTC. The gene calls are TRBV9 and TRBJ2-1, with 11 nucleotides matching TRBD2. Germline CDR1 reads SGDLS; CDR2 reads YYNGEE. After removal of 4 bases from V and 6 bases from J, the junction contained 6 bases not matched to a gene. This CDR3 has 15 residues.